This T cell receptor (beta chain) was sequenced in a study of beta chain features in type 1 diabetes. Findings and limits, study-wide: VDJ junctions in type 1 diabetes patients carried more deletions and fewer insertions. Researchers reported that naive, central memory and Treg TCRB repertoires appeared more similar in patients than in healthy donors.

Each of the sorted populations had a purity greater than 98%. Expressed TCRB transcripts were sequenced because the isolated RNA had all been reverse transcribed beforehand. Sequenced naive, central memory and regulatory T cell samples produced an average of roughly 3.5 million reads. TCRdb's copy holds only in-frame clones and misses some; the assay was immunoSEQ multiplex PCR. Here the sample spans 130,000 to 150,000 clones, around a tenth being singletons. This clone was detected only a few times. Its antigen is undetermined. The CDR3 has 16 amino acids. Germline V CDR1 and CDR2: SGHNT, YYREEE (reference sequence). V dropped 1 base and J dropped 5 bases, with 15 bases sitting between them.

The chain links TRBV5-4 to TRBJ2-2; unclear D gene. The receptor was isolated from a man between 18 and 29 years old in good health. Source material: central memory CD4+ T cells from blood. The CDR3 DNA sequence: TGTGCCAGCAGCTTGATGCTTCGGAAAGCGACCGGGGAGCTGTTTTTT. Its protein is CASSLMLRKATGELFF.